Below are 25 T cell receptor beta chains sequenced from a single sample in a study of OX40 agonist ivuxolimab in advanced cancers. Here immunoSEQ multiplex PCR was the method, and the copy in TCRdb shows in-frame clones only, minus some. The table shows fewer than 200,000 clones, with 90% to 95% occurring only once. Sample: CD4+ or CD8+ T cells sorted from blood, taken in a trial of the OX40 agonist ivuxolimab. The receptor source for this set is an adult with an advanced solid tumor such as melanoma, head and neck, liver or kidney cancer.

This sequence joins TRBV27 and TRBJ1-5; 7 bases map to TRBD1. J lost 7 bases, V lost 2 bases, and 14 bases had no gene match. The CDR3 has 17 residues. The germline gives CDR1 MNHEY, CDR2 SMNVEV (reference sequence). The CDR3 coding sequence is TGTGCCAGCAGTTTAGCGAGGGAGGTCAGGGGGGAACAGCCCCAGCATTTT. This encodes CASSLAREVRGEQPQHF.

This sequence joins TRBV7-2 and TRBJ2-7; 8 bases match TRBD1. The CDR3 loop spans 14 amino acids. Germline V CDR1 and CDR2: SGHTA, FQGNSA. J gave up 4 bases and V 5 bases, and 7 bases lay outside the gene matches. CDR3 residues: CASSTRQGWYEQYF. The DNA of the CDR3 is TGTGCCAGCAGCACCAGACAGGGGTGGTACGAGCAGTACTTC.

V usage is TRBV11-3 and J usage is TRBJ2-7; 8 positions agree with TRBD1. CDR1 is SGHNT and CDR2 is YENEEA in the germline V gene. Trimming cost V 4 bases and J 6 bases; bases outside gene matches: 5. This CDR3 has 13 amino acids. The CDR3, as DNA: TGTGCCAGCAGCTCCCAAACAGGGGGCGAGCAGTACTTC. This translates into CASSSQTGGEQYF.

A remark on this clone: No DNA is shown, since the ends of the CDR3 on it are uncertain; the CDR3 is the one TCRdb lists. The chain uses TRBV9 and TRBJ1-2. Counting both end residues, the CDR3 totals 12 amino acids. CDR1 is SGDLS and CDR2 is YYNGEE in the germline V gene. CDR3 sequence: CASSVAGGSHTF.

The chain recombines TRBV9 with TRBJ1-2, with 7 bases matching TRBD1. Germline-derived CDR1 and CDR2 are SGDLS and YYNGEE. CDR3 size: 15 residues. Trimming removed 3 bases from V and 8 bases from J; junction bases left unmatched: 13. The chain's CDR3 is CASSEEGTVPRGYTF. In nucleotides, the CDR3 is TGTGCCAGCAGCGAGGAGGGGACAGTCCCCCGGGGCTACACCTTC.

The chain uses TRBV4-1 and TRBJ2-5; TRBD1 might be the D (6 bases). V was clipped by 6 bases and J by 4 bases, with 18 bases between them. Germline V gene sequence: CDR1 MGHRA, CDR2 YSYEKL. The CDR3 has 15 amino acids. This CDR3 reads CASRPSAGAPETQYF. For the CDR3, the DNA is TGCGCCAGCAGGCCGAGTGCAGGGGCCCCAGAGACCCAGTACTTC.

The chain employs TRBV6-5 and TRBJ1-6; D call uncertain. Germline assignment: CDR1 MNHEY and CDR2 SVGAGI. V lost 5 bases to trimming and J lost 7 bases, with 9 bases between them. This CDR3 region has 13 residues. The CDR3 here is CASSDLRNSPLHF. The CDR3 region has the DNA TGTGCCAGCAGTGATCTGAGGAATTCACCCCTCCACTTT.

DNA for the CDR3: TGTGCCAGTTGTAGACAGGGGCCGGGAACTGAAGCTTTCTTT. Translating gives CASCRQGPGTEAFF. The V gene is TRBV5-5, the J gene TRBJ1-1; 8 positions match TRBD1. Looked up from germline, CDR1 is SGHKS and CDR2 is YYEKEE (reference sequence). The CDR3 extends over 14 amino acids. With 8 bases clipped from V and 5 bases from J, the junction kept 11 bases outside the gene matches.

This chain connects TRBV6-1 to TRBJ2-5; 7 bases agree with TRBD2. This CDR3 is built from 14 residues. Germline-derived CDR1 and CDR2 are MNHNS and SASEGT. V was clipped by 4 bases and J by 0 bases; unmatched bases: 2. The CDR3, as DNA: TGTGCCAGCAGTGGACTAGCTAACCAAGAGACCCAGTACTTC. Amino acids: CASSGLANQETQYF.

CDR3 DNA sequence: TGTGCCAGCGAGGACGGCTACTATGGCTACACCTTC. It encodes CASEDGYYGYTF. The chain uses TRBV25-1 and TRBJ1-2; D is undetermined. This CDR3 comprises 12 residues. Trimming pared 8 bases from V and 3 bases from J, leaving 10 bases between. Germline assignment: CDR1 MGHDK and CDR2 SYGVNS.

This chain uses TRBV7-2 with TRBJ1-6, with TRBD1 identical over 9 bases. Trimming cost V 5 bases and J 3 bases; bases outside gene matches: 11. CDR1 is SGHTA and CDR2 is FQGNSA in the germline V gene. This CDR3 comprises 18 residues. In DNA form, the CDR3 reads TGTGCCAGCAGCCCCTCCGGGACAGGGACCCACTATAATTCACCCCTCCACTTT. Residues: CASSPSGTGTHYNSPLHF.

V usage is TRBV5-4 and J usage is TRBJ1-5; D is possibly TRBD1 (6 bases). This CDR3 spans 15 amino acids. The V end was cut by 4 bases, the J end by 3 bases, with 14 bases between. Germline CDR1 reads SGHNT; CDR2 reads YYREEE (reference sequence). The CDR3 sequence is CASSRGEGPNQPQHF. The CDR3, as DNA: TGTGCCAGCAGCAGGGGGGAGGGCCCCAATCAGCCCCAGCATTTT.

The chain couples TRBV5-4 to TRBJ1-5, with D tentatively TRBD1 (6 bases). Trimming took 0 bases from V and 0 from J, leaving 19 bases between them. The CDR3 is 19 amino acids. CDR1 is SGHNT and CDR2 is YYREEE in the germline V gene (reference sequence). The CDR3: CASSLDPPDRYYSNQPQHF. The CDR3 DNA is TGTGCCAGCAGCTTGGACCCACCCGACAGGTATTATAGCAATCAGCCCCAGCATTTT.

The chain is built from TRBV19 and TRBJ2-7; 10 bases map to TRBD1. The germline CDR1 and CDR2 sequences are LNHDA and SQIVND (reference sequence). The CDR3 covers 14 residues. V lost 7 bases and J lost 3; bases outside the gene matches: 6. The CDR3 DNA reads TGTGCCAGTAAAATGGGACAGGGGAACTACGAGCAGTACTTC. It translates to CASKMGQGNYEQYF.

CDR3 coding DNA: TGTGCCAGCAGCACCGGCCCGAACACTGAAGCTTTCTTT. Protein product: CASSTGPNTEAFF. The genes are TRBV11-3 and TRBJ1-1; D not resolved. The length of the CDR3 is 13 residues. Trimming cost V 5 bases and J 1 base, with 8 bases left between them. CDR1 and CDR2 (germline): SGHNT, YENEEA.

The chain carries TRBV28 and TRBJ2-2; D unclear. V lost 5 bases and J lost 0, with 1 base in between. The CDR3 is made up of 12 amino acids. Per the germline V gene, CDR1 is MDHEN and CDR2 is SYDVKM. The CDR3 DNA follows: TGTGCCAGCAGTACGAACACCGGGGAGCTGTTTTTT. Encoded protein: CASSTNTGELFF. Together with reference TRBV28 and TRBJ2-2, the CDR3 gives the full variable domain: DVKVTQSSRYLVKRTGEKVFLECVQDMDHENMFWYRQDPGLGLRLIYFSYDVKMKEKGDIPEGYSVSREKKERFSLILESASTNQTSMYLCASSTNTGELFFGEGSRLTVL.

The J gene is TRBJ2-7, the V gene TRBV28; D possibly corresponds to TRBD2 (6 bases). V lost 9 bases and J lost 2, with 14 bases in between. This CDR3 has 13 residues. The germline V gene has CDR1 MDHEN and CDR2 SYDVKM. CDR3 sequence: CASQMRDPYEQYF. Here the CDR3 DNA reads TGTGCCAGTCAAATGCGGGACCCCTACGAGCAGTACTTC.

V gene TRBV5-1 combines with J gene TRBJ2-7; tentative D call: TRBD2 (5 bases). The CDR3 consists of 15 residues. Germline assignment: CDR1 SGHRS and CDR2 YFSETQ. Trimming removed 0 bases from V and 0 bases from J, with 10 bases in between. CDR3 residues: CASSLALGSSYEQYF. The CDR3, as DNA: TGCGCCAGCAGCTTGGCCCTGGGGAGCTCCTACGAGCAGTACTTC. The full variable domain, completed using reference TRBV5-1 and TRBJ2-7, is KAGVTQTPRYLIKTRGQQVTLSCSPISGHRSVSWYQQTPGQGLQFLFEYFSETQRNKGNFPGRFSGRQFSNSRSEMNVSTLELGDSALYLCASSLALGSSYEQYFGPGTRLTVT.

This sequence joins TRBV11-2 and TRBJ1-5; 11 bases fit TRBD1. The V and J ends lost 3 bases and 2 bases, in that order; junction bases with no gene match: 9. The CDR3 contains 18 residues. Germline CDR1 reads SGHAT; CDR2 reads FQNNGV. The DNA for the CDR3 is TGTGCCAGCAGCTTCCCGGGACAGGGGGAAGGGCGCAATCAGCCCCAGCATTTT. It translates to CASSFPGQGEGRNQPQHF.

CDR3 nucleotide sequence: TGCGCCAGCAGCCAAGAAACCCGGGATACAGATACGCAGTATTTT. Residues: CASSQETRDTDTQYF. The J gene is TRBJ2-3, the V gene TRBV4-3, with D perhaps matching TRBD2 (5 bases). This CDR3 region has 15 residues. CDR1 is LGHNA, CDR2 YSLEER, per germline. With 0 bases removed from V and 3 bases from J, the gap between germline ends came to 10 bases.

The chain is built from TRBV11-3 and TRBJ1-1; 10 bases are shared with TRBD1. The trim removed 5 bases at V and 3 bases at J, leaving 9 bases unmatched. This CDR3 contains 16 residues. Germline assignment: CDR1 SGHNT and CDR2 YENEEA. The CDR3 here is CASSRPVGTGDTEAFF. The CDR3 nucleotides are TGTGCCAGCAGCCGCCCAGTGGGGACAGGGGACACTGAAGCTTTCTTT.

This sequence joins TRBV9 and TRBJ2-7, with D unresolved. Germline-derived CDR1 and CDR2 are SGDLS and YYNGEE. The CDR3 runs to 14 residues. The V end lost 3 bases, the J end lost 3 bases, and 13 bases lay between the germline ends. Here the CDR3 reads CASSATQEHYEQYF. The CDR3 nucleotides are TGTGCCAGCAGCGCGACACAAGAGCACTACGAGCAGTACTTC.

This sequence joins TRBV5-4 and TRBJ2-3, with 10 bases fitting TRBD1. Germline values: CDR1 SGHNT, CDR2 YYREEE (reference sequence). Germline trimming cut 0 bases from V and 1 base from J; bases unmatched to any gene: 2. This CDR3 contains 16 residues. The CDR3 spells CASSLGGTGGTDTQYF. The CDR3, as DNA: TGTGCCAGCAGCTTGGGAGGGACAGGGGGCACAGATACGCAGTATTTT.

The rearrangement joins TRBV4-1 to TRBJ1-2; the match to TRBD1 covers 7 bases. Trimming took 1 base from V and 8 from J; bases not matched to a gene: 10. The CDR3 loop spans 15 amino acids. Germline lookup yields CDR1 MGHRA and CDR2 YSYEKL. CDR3 amino acids: CASSQGGNTGVGYTF. In nucleotides, the CDR3 is TGCGCCAGCAGCCAAGGGGGGAACACAGGGGTAGGCTACACCTTC.

The sample holds one count of this clone. The chain joins TRBV7-8 to TRBJ1-2; the D is unclear. Germline CDR1 reads SGHVS; CDR2 reads FQNEAQ. V shed 5 bases and J shed 7 bases, with 14 bases lying between them. The CDR3 has 13 amino acids. In DNA, the CDR3 is TGTGCCAGCAGCGGCGAGAGGGTCGGTGGCTACACCTTC. This encodes CASSGERVGGYTF. Supplemented by reference TRBV7-8 and TRBJ1-2, the full variable domain reads GAGVSQSPRYKVAKRGQDVALRCDPISGHVSLFWYQQALGQGPEFLTYFQNEAQLDKSGLPSDRFFAERPEGSVSTLKIQRTQQEDSAVYLCASSGERVGGYTFGSGTRLTVV.